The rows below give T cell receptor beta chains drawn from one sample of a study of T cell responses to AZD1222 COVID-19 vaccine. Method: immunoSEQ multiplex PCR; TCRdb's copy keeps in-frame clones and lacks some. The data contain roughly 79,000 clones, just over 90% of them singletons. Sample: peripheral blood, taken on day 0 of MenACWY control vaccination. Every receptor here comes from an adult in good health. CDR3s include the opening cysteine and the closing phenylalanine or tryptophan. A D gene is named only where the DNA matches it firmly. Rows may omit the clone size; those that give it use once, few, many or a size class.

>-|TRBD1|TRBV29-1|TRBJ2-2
CSVARGTGTGELFF
TGCAGCGTTGCCCGCGGGACAGGCACCGGGGAGCTGTTTTTT
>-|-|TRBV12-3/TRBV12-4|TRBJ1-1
CASSRGQNTEAFF
TGTGCCAGCAGCCGCGGACAGAACACTGAAGCTTTCTTT
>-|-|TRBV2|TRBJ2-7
CASSPGTLYEQYF
TGTGCCAGCAGCCCCGGGACACTGTACGAGCAGTACTTC
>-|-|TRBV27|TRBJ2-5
CASSLGSHQETQYF
TGTGCCAGCAGTTTAGGCAGCCATCAAGAGACCCAGTACTTC
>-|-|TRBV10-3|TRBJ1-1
CAIRGDLNTEAFF
TGTGCCATCCGCGGAGATTTAAACACTGAAGCTTTCTTT
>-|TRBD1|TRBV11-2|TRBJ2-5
CASSTIQGAWETQYF
TGTGCCAGCAGCACCATACAGGGGGCATGGGAGACCCAGTACTTC
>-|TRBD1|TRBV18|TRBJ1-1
CASSPRSGGTEAFF
TGTGCCAGCTCACCACGGTCAGGGGGCACTGAAGCTTTCTTT
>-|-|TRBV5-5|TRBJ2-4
CASSQPSNIQYF
TGTGCCAGCAGCCAGCCCTCAAACATTCAGTACTTC
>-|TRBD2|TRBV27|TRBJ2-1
CASSPGTSGLNEQFF
TGTGCCAGCTCCCCAGGGACTAGCGGCCTCAATGAGCAGTTCTTC
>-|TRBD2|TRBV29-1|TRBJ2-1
CSVSPGLAGVNEQFF
TGCAGCGTCTCCCCGGGACTAGCGGGAGTCAATGAGCAGTTCTTC
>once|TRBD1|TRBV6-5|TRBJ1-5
CASSSEQGAYQPQHF
TGTGCCAGCAGTTCCGAACAGGGGGCATATCAGCCCCAGCATTTT
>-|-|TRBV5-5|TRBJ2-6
CASSLLGKAGANVLTF
TGTGCCAGCAGCTTGTTGGGCAAAGCTGGGGCCAACGTCCTGACTTTC
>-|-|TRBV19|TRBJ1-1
CASSIGDPTENTEAFF
TGTGCCAGTAGTATAGGGGACCCCACGGAGAACACTGAAGCTTTCTTT
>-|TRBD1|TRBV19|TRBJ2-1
CASTDRGPYNEQFF
TGTGCCAGTACCGACAGGGGGCCCTACAATGAGCAGTTCTTC
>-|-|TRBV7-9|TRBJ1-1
CASSLVRPAESRGTEAFF
TGTGCCAGCAGCTTAGTTCGTCCCGCGGAAAGCCGAGGTACTGAAGCTTTCTTT
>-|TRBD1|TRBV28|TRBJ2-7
CASSTAGTDHYEQYF
TGTGCCAGCAGTACCGCTGGGACAGATCACTACGAGCAGTACTTC
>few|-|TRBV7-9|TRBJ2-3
CASSLRQVEGPIKF
TGTGCCAGCAGCTTACGTCAGGTTGAGGGGCCGATTAAATTT
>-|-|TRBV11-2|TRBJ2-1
CASSLPPSYNEQFF
TGTGCCAGCAGCTTACCCCCCTCCTACAATGAGCAGTTCTTC
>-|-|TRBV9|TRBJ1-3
CASSVLQAGHSGNTIYF
TGTGCCAGCAGCGTACTACAGGCGGGCCACTCTGGAAACACCATATATTTT
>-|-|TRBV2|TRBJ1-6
CASSAGTLSSPYNSPLHF
TGTGCCAGCAGCGCGGGAACCCTTTCGTCCCCCTATAATTCACCCCTCCACTTT
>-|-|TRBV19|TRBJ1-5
CASSPSGTQPQHF
TGTGCCAGTAGTCCTTCCGGGACACAGCCCCAGCATTTT
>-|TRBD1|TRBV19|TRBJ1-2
CATIDRGHYGYTF
TGTGCCACAATCGACAGGGGCCACTATGGCTACACCTTC
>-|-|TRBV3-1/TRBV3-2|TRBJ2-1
CASSRYNEQFF
TGTGCCAGCAGTCGGTACAATGAGCAGTTCTTC
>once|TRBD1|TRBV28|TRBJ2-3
CASSPPLDRGGTDTQYF
TGTGCCAGCAGTCCCCCCCTCGACAGGGGCGGGACAGATACGCAGTATTTT